This T cell receptor (beta chain) was documented in a study of immune evolution from preneoplasia to lung adenocarcinoma. Study observations and caveats: Clonality was highest in normal lung, lower in later-stage lesions apparently. Normal lung had the highest top T cell clone frequencies.

Germline lookup yields CDR1 SEHNR and CDR2 FQNEAQ (reference sequence). V lost 5 bases, J lost 3 bases, and 11 bases lay in between. The CDR3 covers 14 residues. Each case's diagnosis was confirmed by two pathologists on H&E. Note on this clone: Its specificity is not known.

Assay used: immunoSEQ multiplex PCR; TCRdb lists only in-frame clones, some missing. This table holds thousands of clones, approximately 83% found once. V and J are TRBV7-9 and TRBJ1-5; D may be TRBD1 (6 bases). The TCR was taken from an older person with lung adenocarcinoma. The sequenced sample consisted of FFPE adjacent normal lung tissue. The CDR3, as DNA: TGTGCCAGCAGCCCCCAGGGGAACAATCAGCCCCAGCATTTT. Amino acid sequence: CASSPQGNNQPQHF.